This T cell receptor beta chain is drawn from a study of blood T cell repertoires in COVID-19. Study-level background: Donors in the United States, Italy and Spain gave samples during acute or convalescent COVID-19. Sources were T cells, B-cell-depleted T cells, or PBMCs; the material itself was cDNA or gDNA.

This clone has a single count. The CDR3 contains 16 residues. Unmatched junction bases numbered 7, after V lost 1 base and J lost 2 bases. Germline CDR1 and CDR2: SGHVS and FQNEAQ. Per the original methods: The authors estimated nucleated cell counts from reference gene primer amplification. Sequencing was performed with immunoSEQ multiplex PCR; in TCRdb, only in-frame clones are kept and a portion is missing. D and trimming come from the DNA, and the V and J calls and clone size come from that table. This table holds over 200,000 clones, roughly 90% found once. This TCR was recovered from a woman aged 55-75 years with acute or convalescent COVID-19. The chain joins TRBV7-8 to TRBJ2-7; 8 bases map to TRBD2. Sequencing used peripheral blood. The CDR3 nucleotides are TGTGCCAGCAGCTTAGTGAAAGCTAGCGGGCCCTACGAGCAGTACTTC. As protein: CASSLVKASGPYEQYF.